This T cell receptor beta chain was observed in a study of blood T cell repertoires in COVID-19. Across the study: Acute-phase and convalescent COVID-19 samples originated in the United States, Italy and Spain. The cDNA or gDNA used as material had been derived from T cells, B-cell-depleted T cells, or PBMCs.

This CDR3 is built from 13 residues. V was pared by 2 bases and J by 7 bases, with 12 bases between. Produced via immunoSEQ multiplex PCR; TCRdb's table is partial and in-frame only. The sample yields roughly 85,000 clones, 60% to 85% seen once. This clonotype was obtained from a human donor in a cohort sampled during active COVID-19. Sample: peripheral blood. V gene TRBV12-3 or TRBV12-4 combines with J gene TRBJ2-7, with a possible D match to TRBD2 (5 bases). The CDR3 nucleotides read TGTGCCAGCAGTTTAAAGCTAGCTCGGGAGCAGTACTTC. It translates to CASSLKLAREQYF.